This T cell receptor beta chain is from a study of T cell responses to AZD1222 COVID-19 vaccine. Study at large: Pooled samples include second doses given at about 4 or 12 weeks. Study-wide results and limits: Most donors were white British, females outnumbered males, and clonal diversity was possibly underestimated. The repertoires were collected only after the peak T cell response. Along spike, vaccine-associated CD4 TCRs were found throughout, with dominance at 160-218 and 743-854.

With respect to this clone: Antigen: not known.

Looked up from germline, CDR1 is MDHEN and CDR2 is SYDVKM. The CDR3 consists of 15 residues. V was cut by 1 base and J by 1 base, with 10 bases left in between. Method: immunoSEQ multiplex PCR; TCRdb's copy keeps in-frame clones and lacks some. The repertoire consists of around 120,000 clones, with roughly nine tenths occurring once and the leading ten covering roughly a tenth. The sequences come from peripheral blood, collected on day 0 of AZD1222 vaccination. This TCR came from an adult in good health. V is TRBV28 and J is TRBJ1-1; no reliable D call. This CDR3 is CASSLYLIRNTEAFF. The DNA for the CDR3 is TGTGCCAGCAGTTTATACCTCATCAGGAACACTGAAGCTTTCTTT.